These T cell receptor beta chains were read from a single sample in a study of blood T cell repertoires in COVID-19. Using immunoSEQ multiplex PCR, the repertoire was profiled, and TCRdb retains in-frame clones only, with some absent. This sample has about 290,000 clones, with about nine tenths found just once. What was sequenced was peripheral blood. The receptors shown here come from a woman aged 25 to 39 with COVID-19, enrolled during active disease. Both conserved end residues are part of each CDR3. The D gene is left open where the match is weak. Size is omitted from some rows. Given values are once, few, many or a class for expanded clones.

v_gene,d_gene,j_gene,abundance,CDR3aa,CDR3nt
TRBV12-3/TRBV12-4,NA,TRBJ2-1,NA,CASSQPYAYEQFF,TGTGCCAGCAGTCAACCCTACGCTTATGAGCAGTTCTTC
TRBV7-7,TRBD2,TRBJ2-5,NA,CASSLGSGANQETQYF,TGTGCCAGCAGCTTAGGTAGCGGGGCGAACCAAGAGACCCAGTACTTC
TRBV27,NA,TRBJ1-2,NA,CASSFGGLLANYGYTF,TGTGCCAGCAGTTTCGGAGGCCTCTTAGCTAACTATGGCTACACCTTC
TRBV2,NA,TRBJ2-3,NA,CASIDYKDTQYF,TGTGCCAGCATCGACTATAAGGATACGCAGTATTTT
TRBV30,NA,TRBJ1-1,NA,CAWSVLGREAFF,TGTGCCTGGAGTGTACTAGGCAGAGAAGCTTTCTTT
TRBV10-1,NA,TRBJ2-7,NA,CASTRGSAYEQYF,TGCGCCAGCACTCGGGGGTCTGCCTACGAGCAGTACTTC
TRBV11-2,TRBD1,TRBJ2-7,NA,CASSSNRDRGRMNEQYF,TGTGCCAGCAGCTCGAACAGGGACAGGGGGCGAATGAACGAGCAGTACTTC
TRBV11-2,NA,TRBJ2-7,NA,CASSRYSGLLNSKTYEQYF,TGTGCCAGCAGCCGGTACTCGGGACTTCTAAACTCTAAAACCTACGAGCAGTACTTC
TRBV19,NA,TRBJ2-2,NA,CASSISTGELFF,TGTGCCAGTAGTATTAGCACCGGGGAGCTGTTTTTT
TRBV5-1,TRBD2,TRBJ2-3,NA,CASSLLTGGAYLDTQYF,TGCGCCAGCAGCTTACTTACCGGGGGGGCCTATCTAGATACGCAGTATTTT
TRBV9,NA,TRBJ2-7,NA,CASSVGPGGAYEQYF,TGTGCCAGCAGCGTAGGGCCGGGGGGCGCGTACGAGCAGTACTTC
TRBV6-1,NA,TRBJ1-5,NA,CASSEYEVYSNQPQHF,TGTGCCAGCAGTGAATATGAGGTCTATAGCAATCAGCCCCAGCATTTT
TRBV5-5,NA,TRBJ1-2,NA,CASSSQRSYGYTF,TGTGCCAGCAGCTCGCAGCGGAGCTATGGCTACACCTTC
TRBV7-9,NA,TRBJ2-1,NA,CASSRTPEQFF,TGTGCCAGCTCCCGGACACCCGAGCAGTTCTTC
TRBV5-4,NA,TRBJ1-2,NA,CASSLPGGALYGYTF,TGTGCCAGCAGCTTACCCGGGGGGGCACTCTATGGCTACACCTTC
TRBV27,TRBD2,TRBJ2-1,NA,CASNLQGGLDEQFF,TGTGCCAGCAACCTCCAGGGAGGGTTGGACGAGCAGTTCTTC
TRBV27,NA,TRBJ2-1,NA,CASRGGGHEQFF,TGTGCCAGCAGGGGGGGTGGGCATGAGCAGTTCTTC
TRBV4-2,NA,TRBJ1-2,few,CASSQESTKFDYGYTF,TGTGCCAGCAGCCAAGAGAGCACCAAGTTCGACTATGGCTACACCTTC
TRBV4-1,TRBD1,TRBJ2-2,NA,CASSPSRDRGRTGELFF,TGCGCCAGCAGCCCTTCGCGGGACAGGGGGCGCACCGGGGAGCTGTTTTTT
TRBV7-6,TRBD1,TRBJ2-5,NA,CASSDGTVRGETQYF,TGTGCCAGCAGCGATGGGACAGTGAGGGGAGAGACCCAGTACTTC
TRBV18,NA,TRBJ1-1,NA,CASSPSGMNTEAFF,TGTGCCAGCTCACCATCGGGTATGAACACTGAAGCTTTCTTT
TRBV12-1,NA,TRBJ2-1,many,CASRMDSSNEQFF,TGTGCCAGCAGGATGGACAGCAGCAATGAGCAGTTCTTC
TRBV7-2,NA,TRBJ2-7,NA,CASRLEGSYEQYF,TGTGCCAGCCGGTTGGAGGGGAGTTACGAGCAGTACTTC
TRBV5-1,TRBD2,TRBJ2-3,NA,CASSGTSGGKRGDTQYF,TGCGCCAGCAGCGGGACTAGCGGGGGGAAGCGGGGAGATACGCAGTATTTT
TRBV5-4,NA,TRBJ1-2,NA,CASMLGAF,TGTGCCAGCATGCTCGGGGCCTTC
TRBV19,TRBD1,TRBJ1-2,NA,CASSSGYRGLDYTF,TGTGCCAGTAGTAGCGGCTACAGGGGGCTTGACTACACCTTC
TRBV14,NA,TRBJ1-1,NA,CASSQSSLAESFF,TGTGCCAGCAGCCAATCGTCCCTCGCGGAATCTTTCTTT
TRBV27,NA,TRBJ2-2,NA,CASSHRDTTGELFF,TGTGCCAGCAGCCACCGGGACACCACGGGGGAGCTGTTTTTT
TRBV25-1,NA,TRBJ1-4,NA,CASSEYSWGDTNEKLFF,TGTGCCAGCAGTGAATATTCTTGGGGGGACACTAATGAAAAACTGTTTTTT